This TCR beta chain stems from a study of blood T cell repertoires in COVID-19. Study background: The United States, Italy and Spain provided the acute and convalescent COVID-19 samples. T cells, B-cell-depleted T cells, or PBMCs supplied cDNA or gDNA.

Trimming took off 4 bases at V and 5 bases at J, with 29 bases between the two ends. CDR1 is SGHVS, CDR2 FNYEAQ, per germline. The length of the CDR3 is 19 residues. In the authors' methods: Estimation of nucleated cell counts was performed using reference gene primer amplification. Data came from immunoSEQ multiplex PCR; TCRdb stores just in-frame clones and leaves some out. The V and J calls and clone size are taken from that table; D and trimming were inferred from the DNA. The sample lists over 120,000 clones; over 70% were seen once. The specimen sequenced was peripheral blood. This TCR was sampled from a man in his fifties or sixties who had recovered from COVID-19. The chain links TRBV7-6 to TRBJ1-1, with TRBD1 as a possible D gene (6 bases). Here the CDR3 DNA reads TGTGCCAGCAGCTCAAATCCTTTTAGGCTGGAACAGACAGGTACTGAAGCTTTCTTT. Its protein product is CASSSNPFRLEQTGTEAFF.